This record concerns one TCR beta chain sequence. The antigen remains undetermined. Trimming removed 3 bases at V and 3 bases at J, with 11 bases between. CDR1 and CDR2 from the germline V gene are SNHLY and FYNNEI. CDR3 size: 14 residues. The record originates from a study of TIL therapy for anti-PD-1-resistant metastatic lung cancer. The sample's time point: pre-treatment sample, taken before nivolumab and TIL therapy. Stage 4 NSCLC adults joined between October 2017 and 2020. The immunoSEQ assay was v3. Clones were sequenced by immunoSEQ multiplex PCR, and TCRdb holds only the in-frame ones, with some missing. The table shows approximately 45,000 clones, with 65% to 80% occurring only once. Whole-study findings and limits: This highly selected cohort may not generalize to typical lung cancer patients.

Source: blood, taken at baseline. The receptor's source is a man between 65 and 85 years old with non-small cell lung cancer. The chain uses TRBV2 and TRBJ1-1; D possibly corresponds to TRBD1 (6 bases). The CDR3 sequence: CASSDGQFHTEAFF. The CDR3 nucleotides read TGTGCCAGCAGTGATGGACAGTTCCACACTGAAGCTTTCTTT.